This TCR beta chain was observed in a study of T cell repertoires in ileal Crohn's disease. Turning to the study itself: The M6 sample came from neoterminal ileum during colonoscopy after surgery. Study-level results: Mucosal expansions were suggested to be mainly CD8 T cells. Every patient over 26.8% clonality showed endoscopic recurrence.

Libraries were prepared by immunoSEQ multiplex PCR; TCRdb keeps only in-frame clonotypes and omits some of them. The sample yields some 710 clones, about 92% seen once. This sample's time point: neoterminal ileum biopsy at postoperative endoscopy, about 6 months after surgery. This CDR3 comprises 17 residues. From germline, CDR1 is LGHNT and CDR2 FRNRAP. Trimming cost V 5 bases and J 3 bases; bases outside gene matches: 9. On this clone itself: The antigen is not known.

V usage is TRBV12-5 and J usage is TRBJ2-2; 10 bases are shared with TRBD1. This clonotype originated in an adult with Crohn's disease. Sequenced sample: ileal tissue. This CDR3 reads CASGGLAGTGDTGELFF. CDR3 DNA sequence: TGTGCTAGTGGTGGTCTCGCCGGGACAGGGGACACCGGGGAGCTGTTTTTT.